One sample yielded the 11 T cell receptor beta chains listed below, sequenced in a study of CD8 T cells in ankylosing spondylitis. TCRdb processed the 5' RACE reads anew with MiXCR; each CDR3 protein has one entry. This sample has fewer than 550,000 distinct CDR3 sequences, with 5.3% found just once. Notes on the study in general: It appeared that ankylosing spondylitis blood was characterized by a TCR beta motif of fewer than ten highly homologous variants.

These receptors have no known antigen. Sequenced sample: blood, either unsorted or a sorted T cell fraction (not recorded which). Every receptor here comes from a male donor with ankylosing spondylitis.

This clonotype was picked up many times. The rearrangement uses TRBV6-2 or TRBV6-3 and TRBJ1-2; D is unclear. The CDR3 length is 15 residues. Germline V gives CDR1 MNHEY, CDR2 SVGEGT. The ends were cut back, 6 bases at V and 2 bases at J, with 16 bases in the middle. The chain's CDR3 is CASRSFQLFNYGYTF. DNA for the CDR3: TGTGCCAGCAGAAGTTTCCAGCTATTCAACTATGGCTACACCTTC.

The CDR3 protein is CASSLGGALGETQYF. In DNA, the CDR3 is TGCGCCAGCAGCTTGGGGGGGGCGCTAGGAGAGACCCAGTACTTC. This sequence joins TRBV5-1 and TRBJ2-5; D is possibly TRBD1 or TRBD2 (6 bases each). Germline V gene lookup returns CDR1 SGHRS and CDR2 YFSETQ. The CDR3 consists of 15 residues. Trimming took off 0 bases at V and 4 bases at J, with 13 bases between the two ends.

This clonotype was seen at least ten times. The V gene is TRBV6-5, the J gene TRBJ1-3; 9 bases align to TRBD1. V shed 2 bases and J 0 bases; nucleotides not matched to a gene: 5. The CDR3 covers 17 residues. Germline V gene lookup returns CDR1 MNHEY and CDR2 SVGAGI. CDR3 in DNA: TGTGCCAGCAGTTACACGGGACAGGGAAGCTCTGGAAACACCATATATTTT. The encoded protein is CASSYTGQGSSGNTIYF.

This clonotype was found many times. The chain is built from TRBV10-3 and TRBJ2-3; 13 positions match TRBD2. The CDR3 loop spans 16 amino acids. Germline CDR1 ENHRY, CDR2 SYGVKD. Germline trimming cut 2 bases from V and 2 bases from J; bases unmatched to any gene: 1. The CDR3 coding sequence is TGTGCCATCAGTGAGGGACTAGCGGGGGTCACAGATACGCAGTATTTT. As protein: CAISEGLAGVTDTQYF.

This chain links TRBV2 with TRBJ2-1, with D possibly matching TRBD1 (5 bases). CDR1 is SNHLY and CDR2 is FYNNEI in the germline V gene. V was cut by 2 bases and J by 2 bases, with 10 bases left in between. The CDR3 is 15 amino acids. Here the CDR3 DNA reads TGTGCCAGCAGTGAACAGGGCGGACCCTACAATGAGCAGTTCTTC. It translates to CASSEQGGPYNEQFF.

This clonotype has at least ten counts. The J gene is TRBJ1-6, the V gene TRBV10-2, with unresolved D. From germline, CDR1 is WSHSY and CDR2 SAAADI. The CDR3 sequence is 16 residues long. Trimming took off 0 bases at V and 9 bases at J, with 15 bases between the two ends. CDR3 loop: CASSESWAGFPSPLHF. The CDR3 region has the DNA TGCGCCAGCAGTGAGTCGTGGGCAGGTTTCCCTTCACCCCTCCACTTT.

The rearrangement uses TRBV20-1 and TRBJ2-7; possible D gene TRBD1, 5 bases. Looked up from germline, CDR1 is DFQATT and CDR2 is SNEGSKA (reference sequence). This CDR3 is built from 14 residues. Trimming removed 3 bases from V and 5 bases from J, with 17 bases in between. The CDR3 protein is CSASSRDQDDEQYF. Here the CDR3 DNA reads TGCAGTGCTAGCAGCAGGGATCAGGACGACGAGCAGTACTTC.

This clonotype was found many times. Written as DNA, the CDR3 is TGCAGCGTTTCGGAGGGAAATTATGGCTACACCTTC. The encoded protein is CSVSEGNYGYTF. The chain is built from TRBV29-1 and TRBJ1-2, with D unclear. The CDR3 spans 12 residues. Trimming removed 5 bases from V and 5 bases from J, with 12 bases in between. Germline CDR1 and CDR2: SQVTM and ANQGSEA.

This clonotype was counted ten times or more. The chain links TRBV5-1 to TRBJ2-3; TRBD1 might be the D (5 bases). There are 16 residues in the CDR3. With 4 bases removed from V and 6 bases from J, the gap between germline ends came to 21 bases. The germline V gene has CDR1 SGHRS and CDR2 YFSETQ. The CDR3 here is CASSADTLTVGDTQYF. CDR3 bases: TGCGCCAGCAGCGCGGACACCCTTACGGTGGGGGATACGCAGTATTTT.

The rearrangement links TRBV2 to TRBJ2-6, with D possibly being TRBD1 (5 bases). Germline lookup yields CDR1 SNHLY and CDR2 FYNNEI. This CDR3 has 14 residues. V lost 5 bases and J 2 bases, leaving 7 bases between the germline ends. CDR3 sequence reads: CASSPDTGANVLTF. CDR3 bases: TGTGCCAGCAGTCCGGACACTGGGGCCAACGTCCTGACTTTC.

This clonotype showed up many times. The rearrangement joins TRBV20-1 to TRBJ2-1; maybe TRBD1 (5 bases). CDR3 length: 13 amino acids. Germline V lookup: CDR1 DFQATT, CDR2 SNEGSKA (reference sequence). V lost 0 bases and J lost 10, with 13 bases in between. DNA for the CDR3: TGCAGTGCTAGAGAGCCTACAGGTAACGAGCAGTTCTTC. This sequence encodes CSAREPTGNEQFF.